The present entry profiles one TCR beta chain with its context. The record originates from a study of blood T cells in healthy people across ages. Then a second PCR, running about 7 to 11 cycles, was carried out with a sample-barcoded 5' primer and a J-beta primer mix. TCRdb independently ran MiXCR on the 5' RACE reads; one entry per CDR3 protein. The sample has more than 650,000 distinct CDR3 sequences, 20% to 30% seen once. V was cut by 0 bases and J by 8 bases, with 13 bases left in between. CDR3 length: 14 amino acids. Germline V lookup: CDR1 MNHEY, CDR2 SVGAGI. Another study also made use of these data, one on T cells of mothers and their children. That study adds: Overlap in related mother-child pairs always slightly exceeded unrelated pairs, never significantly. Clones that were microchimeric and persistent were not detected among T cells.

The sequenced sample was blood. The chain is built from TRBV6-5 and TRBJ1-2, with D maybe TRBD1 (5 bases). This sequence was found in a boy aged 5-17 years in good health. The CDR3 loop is CASSYSTGAGGYTF. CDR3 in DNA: TGTGCCAGCAGTTACTCGACCGGGGCGGGGGGCTACACCTTC.